Each of the 19 T cell receptor beta chains below was sequenced from the same sample in a study of blood T cell repertoires in COVID-19 (dated by TCRdb to between 2020 and 2021). The library came from the immunoSEQ multiplex PCR assay. The table was pulled from immuneACCESS by TCRdb, which kept in-frame rearrangements only. Such tables lose some clones; where checked, under half of the loss comes from unresolved V genes, and the rest has no known cause. The sample table records just under 150,000 clones; 84% of these occur just once. Clones ranked in the top ten supply approximately 4.6% of the sample. Sequenced input: peripheral blood. Source of these receptors: a human donor in a cohort sampled during active COVID-19.

The chain couples TRBV9 to TRBJ1-2; TRBD1 aligns across 9 bases. The CDR3 consists of 19 residues. J lost 0 bases, V lost 3 bases, and 15 bases had no gene match. CDR1 is SGDLS, CDR2 YYNGEE, per germline. CDR3 sequence reads: CASSAQQGAFQLANYGYTF. In DNA form, the CDR3 reads TGTGCCAGCAGCGCGCAACAGGGGGCCTTTCAGTTGGCTAACTATGGCTACACCTTC.

The chain has TRBV4-2 and TRBJ1-3; maybe TRBD1 (6 bases). This CDR3 is 15 amino acids long. V lost 4 bases and J 2 bases, leaving 12 bases between the germline ends. Germline V gene data show CDR1 as LGHNA and CDR2 as YNFKEQ. The CDR3 region has the DNA TGTGCCAGCAGCCGCGAACAGGGACCTGGAAACACCATATATTTT. It specifies CASSREQGPGNTIYF.

V gene TRBV4-2 combines with J gene TRBJ1-5; the D is unclear. CDR1 is LGHNA, CDR2 YNFKEQ, per germline. Trimming took off 0 bases at V and 5 bases at J, with 5 bases between the two ends. The CDR3 consists of 13 residues. The CDR3 sequence is CASSQEPDQPQHF. DNA of the CDR3: TGTGCCAGCAGCCAAGAGCCAGATCAGCCCCAGCATTTT.

The rearrangement joins TRBV7-9 to TRBJ2-7, with 7 bases lining up with TRBD1. The CDR3 runs to 15 residues. From germline, CDR1 is SEHNR and CDR2 FQNEAQ (reference sequence). V was clipped by 5 bases and J by 3 bases; unmatched bases: 10. CDR3 sequence (DNA): TGTGCCAGCAGCCCGACCCGGGACAGCGACTACGAGCAGTACTTC. Its protein is CASSPTRDSDYEQYF.

This rearrangement joins TRBV6-5 to TRBJ2-7, with TRBD2 as a possible D gene (5 bases). CDR3 length equals 13 residues. The ends were cut back, 7 bases at V and 3 bases at J, with 13 bases in the middle. CDR1 is MNHEY and CDR2 is SVGAGI in the germline V gene. The CDR3 loop reads CASTETTIYEQYF. The CDR3 DNA reads TGTGCCAGCACGGAGACTACCATCTACGAGCAGTACTTC.

The chain recombines TRBV19 with TRBJ2-3; D remains ambiguous. V was clipped by 6 bases and J by 1 base, with 11 bases between them. Germline values: CDR1 LNHDA, CDR2 SQIVND (reference sequence). This CDR3 comprises 14 residues. The CDR3 loop is CASRGRQGTDTQYF. DNA for the CDR3: TGTGCCAGTAGAGGAAGGCAGGGCACAGATACGCAGTATTTT.

As for this clone: A read error may explain this, as a much larger clone is one base away. J is TRBJ2-7 and V is TRBV3-1 (or the pseudogene TRBV3-2); TRBD2 matches at 11 bases. In germline, CDR1 is LGHDT, CDR2 YNNKEL (reference sequence). There are 14 residues in the CDR3. The V segment lost 4 bases and the J segment 3 bases; nucleotides outside the gene matches: 2. The CDR3 region is CASSPGTSGYEQYF. As DNA, the CDR3 is TGTGCCAGCAGCCCCGGGACTAGCGGCTACGAGCAGTACTTC.

The chain has TRBV7-2 and TRBJ2-2; D ambiguous. Germline lookup yields CDR1 SGHTA and CDR2 FQGNSA. V was clipped by 2 bases and J by 1 base, with 8 bases between them. This CDR3 has 15 residues. CDR3 in DNA: TGTGCCAGCAGCTTACTCTCTCTGAACACCGGGGAGCTGTTTTTT. It encodes CASSLLSLNTGELFF.

The CDR3 coding sequence is TGTGCCAGCAGGTTACAGAGCAATCAGCCCCAGCATTTT. Encoded protein: CASRLQSNQPQHF. The rearrangement links TRBV6-5 to TRBJ1-5; D gene uncertain. The V end lost 6 bases, the J end lost 1 base, and 7 bases lay between the germline ends. The CDR3 spans 13 residues. Per germline, CDR1 MNHEY and CDR2 SVGAGI.

The rearrangement links TRBV19 to TRBJ2-1; 8 nucleotides align to TRBD2. After removal of 6 bases from V and 5 bases from J, the junction contained 6 bases not matched to a gene. The V gene's germline CDR1 is LNHDA and CDR2 SQIVND (reference sequence). The CDR3 length is 14 residues. DNA for the CDR3: TGTGCCAGTAGGCGAGCGGGGGCGGACAATGAGCAGTTCTTC. This translates into CASRRAGADNEQFF.

There are a few counts of this clone. The rearrangement uses TRBV27 and TRBJ2-1; 9 bases map to TRBD2. The ends lost 2 bases at V and 9 bases at J; junction bases unmatched: 11. Germline-derived CDR1 and CDR2 are MNHEY and SMNVEV (reference sequence). The CDR3 runs 16 residues. The CDR3 loop is CASSLRAGGGYVEQFF. CDR3 DNA: TGTGCCAGCAGTTTACGAGCGGGGGGCGGTTATGTTGAGCAGTTCTTC.

This clone occurred a few times. J is TRBJ1-6 and V is TRBV5-1; TRBD1 might be the D (6 bases). The length of the CDR3 is 13 residues. The germline gives CDR1 SGHRS, CDR2 YFSETQ. V lost 2 bases and J lost 14, with 14 bases in between. CDR3 nucleotide sequence: TGCGCCAGCAGCTTAACACACAGGGAAACCCTCCACTTT. It translates to CASSLTHRETLHF.

V and J are TRBV29-1 and TRBJ1-1; D may be TRBD1 (5 bases). V lost 6 bases and J 0 bases, leaving 8 bases between the germline ends. The CDR3 covers 12 residues. CDR1 and CDR2 from the germline V gene are SQVTM and ANQGSEA. The CDR3 bases are TGCAGCGTGGGGACTCTGAACACTGAAGCTTTCTTT. Translation gives CSVGTLNTEAFF.

The V gene is TRBV28, the J gene TRBJ2-5, with D maybe TRBD2 (6 bases). The length of the CDR3 is 14 residues. Germline CDR1 is MDHEN and CDR2 is SYDVKM. V lost 8 bases, J lost 9 bases, and 22 bases lay in between. The CDR3 DNA sequence: TGTGCCAGCCGGGGGACTCTAGAGTTGGAGCCCCAGTACTTC. Protein: CASRGTLELEPQYF.

The chain couples TRBV4-1 to TRBJ1-5; the D is unclear. Trimming left V 1 base short and J 0 bases short, with 10 bases between. There are 16 residues in the CDR3. Germline-derived CDR1 and CDR2 are MGHRA and YSYEKL. CDR3 DNA: TGCGCCAGCAGCCAAGGGCTGGGCCCTAGCAATCAGCCCCAGCATTTT. It yields the protein CASSQGLGPSNQPQHF.

This chain joins TRBV4-1 and TRBJ1-1, with 7 bases fitting TRBD1. Germline CDR1 reads MGHRA; CDR2 reads YSYEKL. V lost 4 bases to trimming and J lost 1 base; unmatched junction nucleotides: 12. CDR3 length: 17 residues. CDR3 bases: TGCGCCAGCAGCCCAAGTATGGGACAGCGAGCGAACACTGAAGCTTTCTTT. Amino acid sequence: CASSPSMGQRANTEAFF.

The V call is TRBV4-2, the J call TRBJ2-7; D is ambiguous. The CDR3 covers 15 residues. The germline V gene encodes CDR1 LGHNA and CDR2 YNFKEQ. Trimming removed 0 bases from V and 2 bases from J, with 11 bases in between. CDR3 sequence reads: CASSQDPQAPYEQYF. CDR3 DNA: TGTGCCAGCAGCCAAGATCCCCAGGCTCCCTACGAGCAGTACTTC.

This rearrangement joins TRBV5-6 to TRBJ2-5, with D possibly TRBD1 on 5 matching bases. The V and J ends lost 0 bases and 4 bases respectively, with 10 bases between them. Per germline, CDR1 SGHDT and CDR2 YYEEEE. The CDR3 consists of 14 residues. CDR3 coding DNA: TGTGCCAGCAGCTTGGTCAGGGAAGCAGAGACCCAGTACTTC. Residues: CASSLVREAETQYF.

The rearrangement uses TRBV3-1 (or the pseudogene TRBV3-2) and TRBJ2-2, with TRBD1 identical over 10 bases. CDR3 length: 16 residues. Germline-derived CDR1 and CDR2 are LGHDT and YNNKEL (reference sequence). The V gene end was trimmed by 2 bases and the J gene end by 5 bases; junction bases not matched to a gene: 5. The CDR3 region is CASSQYDRGRTGELFF. The CDR3 DNA sequence: TGTGCCAGCAGCCAATACGACAGGGGGCGTACCGGGGAGCTGTTTTTT.